This entry concerns a single T cell receptor beta chain. Participant-given clinical history determined each cohort assignment. Recovered status in Cohort 3 required two negative PCRs, clearance, or symptom resolution. Assay used: immunoSEQ multiplex PCR; TCRdb lists only in-frame clones, some missing. The table has more than 300,000 clones, roughly four fifths seen once; the top ten hold about 5.4%. This specimen belongs to a study of blood T cell repertoires in COVID-19. The CDR3 is made up of 16 amino acids. Per the germline V gene, CDR1 is SGHTA and CDR2 is FQGNSA. V was trimmed by 1 base and J by 1 base, leaving 13 bases between them.

The V call is TRBV7-2, the J call TRBJ1-1; perhaps TRBD1 as D (5 bases). Material: PBMCs or T cells enriched from blood (not recorded which). This clonotype was sampled from a woman between 50 and 59 years old who had recovered from COVID-19. The CDR3 spells CASSLGGWGTNTEAFF. Here the CDR3 DNA reads TGTGCCAGCAGCTTAGGTGGATGGGGCACGAACACTGAAGCTTTCTTT.